This T cell receptor beta chain was found in a study of T cell responses to AZD1222 COVID-19 vaccine. Findings of the study overall: At study baseline, merely a handful of AZD1222 recipients were seropositive.

Sequencing was performed with immunoSEQ multiplex PCR; in TCRdb, only in-frame clones are kept and a portion is missing. The sample has fewer than 120,000 clones; just under 95% are singletons. From germline, CDR1 is SGHRS and CDR2 YFSETQ. The V and J ends lost 7 bases and 4 bases respectively, with 11 bases between them. The CDR3 has 12 amino acids. A remark on this clone: As yet, its antigen is unknown.

The chain is built from TRBV5-1 and TRBJ2-5; weak D call: TRBD2 (6 bases). The source material was peripheral blood, sampled 28 days after the second AZD1222 dose. The TCR comes from an adult who received the AZD1222 COVID-19 vaccine. The CDR3 bases are TGCGCCAGCGGCGGGGTTGGAGAGACCCAGTACTTC. Protein sequence: CASGGVGETQYF.